This T cell receptor beta chain was captured by sequencing in a study of T-cell memory formation after mild COVID-19. The CDR3 has 16 amino acids. V was clipped by 6 bases and J by 4 bases, with 24 bases between them. Germline CDR1 and CDR2: DFQATT and SNEGSKA (reference sequence). Remarks on this clonotype: Its antigen is not known.

TCRdb re-derived calls from the 5' RACE reads in MiXCR, one entry per CDR3 protein. The repertoire holds some 490,000 distinct CDR3 sequences, about 18% seen once, with around 12% in the top ten. Study-wide results and caveats: Among contracting clones, CD4+ were mainly CM/EM and CD8+ enriched in EMRA.

The rearrangement uses TRBV20-1 and TRBJ1-2, with D possibly matching TRBD1 (6 bases). This TCR was recovered from an adult woman who had mild COVID-19 (a few samples of this study predate the infection). Cell type and time point are not known. Sequencing used PBMCs or a T cell subset sorted from them (not recorded which). CDR3: CSARGTGTQRFYGYTF. The CDR3 DNA follows: TGCAGTGCCAGGGGAACCGGGACACAACGTTTCTATGGCTACACCTTC.